The present TCR beta chain was sequenced within a study of vaccination effects on CD4 cells after COVID-19. After expansion with viral peptide pools in the ViraFEST assay, antigen-specific CD4+ T cells were sequenced. With roughly nine days of culture completed, CD4+ T cells were isolated. The participants, recipients of two vaccine doses, got either BNT162b2 or mRNA-1273. Vaccine recipients lacked prior SARS-CoV-2 infection and had negative nucleocapsid antibodies. Researchers swapped half the medium for IL-2 medium on both days 3 and 7. V lost 4 bases, J lost 6 bases, and 12 bases lay in between. There are 14 residues in the CDR3. Germline V gene lookup returns CDR1 SGHDN and CDR2 FVKESK. Data came from immunoSEQ multiplex PCR; TCRdb stores just in-frame clones and leaves some out. This table holds over 60,000 clones, around 70% found once. Concerning this clone itself: Its antigen remains unidentified.

The TCR comes from a human donor who received a COVID-19 vaccine. Sequenced material: CD4+ T cells from PBMCs cultured with HCoV-229E spike peptides, taken after COVID-19 vaccination. The V call is TRBV14, the J call TRBJ2-2; maybe TRBD1 (6 bases). CDR3 nucleotide sequence: TGTGCCAGCAGCCGAGGACAGCTGGCCGGGGAGCTGTTTTTT. Translated: CASSRGQLAGELFF.